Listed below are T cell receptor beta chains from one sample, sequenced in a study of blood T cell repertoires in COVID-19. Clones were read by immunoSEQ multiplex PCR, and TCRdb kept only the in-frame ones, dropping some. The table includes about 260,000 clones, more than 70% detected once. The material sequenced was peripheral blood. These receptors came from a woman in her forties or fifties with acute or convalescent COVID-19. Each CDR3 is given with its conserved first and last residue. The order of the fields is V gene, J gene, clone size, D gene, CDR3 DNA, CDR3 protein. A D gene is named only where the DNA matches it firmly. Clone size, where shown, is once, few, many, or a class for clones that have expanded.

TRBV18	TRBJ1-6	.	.	TGTGCCAGCTCACCTTATGGGTGGGGCTTATGTTTGACCCTCCACTTT	CASSPYGWGLCLTLHF
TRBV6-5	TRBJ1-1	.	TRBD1	TGTGCCAGCAGTCGGGACAGGCCCGACACTGAAGCTTTCTTT	CASSRDRPDTEAFF
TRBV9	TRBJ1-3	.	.	TGTGCCAGCAGCGCCTCAGGGGACTCTGGAAACACCATATATTTT	CASSASGDSGNTIYF
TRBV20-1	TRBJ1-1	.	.	TGCAGTGCCACTCCGAACACTGAAGCTTTCTTT	CSATPNTEAFF
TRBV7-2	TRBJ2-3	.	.	TGTGCCAGCGGAGGACAGTGGAGCACCGCAGATACGCAGTATTTT	CASGGQWSTADTQYF
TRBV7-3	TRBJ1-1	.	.	TGTGCCAGCAGCTTAAGAGGGATGGAAACTGAAGCTTTCTTT	CASSLRGMETEAFF
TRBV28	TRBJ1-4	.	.	TGTGCCAGCAGTCGCCGGGGGGTTAATGAAAAACTGTTTTTT	CASSRRGVNEKLFF
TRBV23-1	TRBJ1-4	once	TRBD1	TGCGCCAGCAGTCATGGGACAGGGAATGAAAAACTGTTTTTT	CASSHGTGNEKLFF
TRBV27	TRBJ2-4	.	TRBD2	TGTGCCAGCGGGGCAAGCGGGAGAGGTATGGGCAAAAACATTCAGTACTTC	CASGASGRGMGKNIQYF
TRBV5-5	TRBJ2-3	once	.	TGTGCCAGCAGCCCGGGGACACCAGATACGCAGTATTTT	CASSPGTPDTQYF
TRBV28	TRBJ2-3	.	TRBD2	TGTGCCAGCAGCCGGAGCGGGAGCGGAGGAGATACGCAGTATTTT	CASSRSGSGGDTQYF
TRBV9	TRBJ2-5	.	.	TGTGCCAGCAGCGTAGGACAGCTAAAAGAGACCCAGTACTTC	CASSVGQLKETQYF
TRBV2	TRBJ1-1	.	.	TGTGCCAGCAGGGGGGGGGACGCCCTGGGCACTGAAGCTTTCTTT	CASRGGDALGTEAFF
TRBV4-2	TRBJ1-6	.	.	TGTGCCAGCAGCCAAACAAGAGGGCGAAGGGCCTATAATTCACCCCTCCACTTT	CASSQTRGRRAYNSPLHF
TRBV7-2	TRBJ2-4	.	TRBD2	TGTGCCAGCAGTCTTATAGCGGGAGCCAAAAACATTCAGTACTTC	CASSLIAGAKNIQYF
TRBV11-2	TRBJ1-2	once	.	TGTGCCAGCAGCTTAGGGGCAGGGATGGTCTATGGCTACACCTTC	CASSLGAGMVYGYTF
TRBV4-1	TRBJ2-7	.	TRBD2	TGCGCCAGCAGCCCCTTATTGACTAGCGCTAGCTCCTACGAGCAGTACTTC	CASSPLLTSASSYEQYF
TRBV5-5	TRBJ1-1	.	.	TGTGCCAGCAGCTTGGTGTTTCGGGGGATTACTGAAGCTTTCTTT	CASSLVFRGITEAFF
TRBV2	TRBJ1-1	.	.	TGTGCCAGCAGTGACCGGGACATATCACCCACTGAAGCTTTCTTT	CASSDRDISPTEAFF
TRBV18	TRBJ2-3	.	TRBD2	TGTGCCAGCTCACCAGGACTAGCGGGCACTAGTCCCACAGATACGCAGTATTTT	CASSPGLAGTSPTDTQYF
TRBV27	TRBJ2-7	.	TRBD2	TGTGCCAGCAGTTTGAGGCGGGGGAGCTCCTACGAGCAGTACTTC	CASSLRRGSSYEQYF
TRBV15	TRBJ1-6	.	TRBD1	TGTGCCACCAGCAGAGAACTCGGGACAGGCCAAATAGCTTATAATTCACCCCTCCACTTT	CATSRELGTGQIAYNSPLHF
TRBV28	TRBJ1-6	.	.	TGTGCCAGCAGCCGAGGACAGCGTAATTCACCCCTCCACTTT	CASSRGQRNSPLHF
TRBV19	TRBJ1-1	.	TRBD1	TGTGCCAGTAGTGCTACTGAGGGCAGGGGGCCGGGGAACACTGAAGCTTTCTTT	CASSATEGRGPGNTEAFF
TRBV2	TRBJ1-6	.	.	TGTGCCAGCAGTAGGAGGCAGGATAATTCACCCCTCCACTTT	CASSRRQDNSPLHF
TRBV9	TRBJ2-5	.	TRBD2	TGTGCCAGCAGCGTAGGGGAGGGTTGGGAGACCCAGTACTTC	CASSVGEGWETQYF
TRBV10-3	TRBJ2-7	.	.	TGTGCCACAGTCCGGACAGCAGGGGACAACGAGCAGTACTTC	CATVRTAGDNEQYF
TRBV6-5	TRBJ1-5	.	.	TGTGCCAGCAGTTACTCGAAGAGTCAGCCCCAGCATTTT	CASSYSKSQPQHF
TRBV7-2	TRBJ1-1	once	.	TGTGCCAGCAGCTTAAGACAGAACACTGAAGCTTTCTTT	CASSLRQNTEAFF
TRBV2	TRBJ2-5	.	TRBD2	TGTGCCCGCAGCTTTAGTACTAGCGGGAGTGGGGAGACCCAGTACTTC	CARSFSTSGSGETQYF
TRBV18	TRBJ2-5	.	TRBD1	TGTGCCAGCTCACAGGGACAGGGCCGGGAGACCCAGTACTTC	CASSQGQGRETQYF
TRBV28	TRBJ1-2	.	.	TGTGCCAGCAGTTTATCGGGGGGGGAATATGGCTACACCTTC	CASSLSGGEYGYTF
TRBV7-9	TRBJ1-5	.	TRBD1	TGTGCCAGCAGTCAAACAGGGGCTTCCAATCAGCCCCAGCATTTT	CASSQTGASNQPQHF
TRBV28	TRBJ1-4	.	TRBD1	TGTGCCAGCAGTTACCAGGGGGACAATGAAAAACTGTTTTTT	CASSYQGDNEKLFF
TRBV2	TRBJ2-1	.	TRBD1	TGTGCCAGCAGTACTACTGGGGACAGGGGGTACAATGAGCAGTTCTTC	CASSTTGDRGYNEQFF
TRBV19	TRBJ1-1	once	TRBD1	TGTGCCAGTAGTATCAGGGGTCGACAGGGGACCATGAACACTGAAGCTTTCTTT	CASSIRGRQGTMNTEAFF
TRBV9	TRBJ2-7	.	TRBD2	TGTGCCAGCAGCGTCGCAGCCGGGACTAGCGGCTACGAGCAGTACTTC	CASSVAAGTSGYEQYF